This TCR beta chain was sequenced for a study of blood T cell repertoires in COVID-19. CDR1 and CDR2 (germline): MNHEY, SVGAGI. Trimming stripped 2 bases from V and 0 bases from J, with 10 bases between. The CDR3 consists of 15 residues. Original handling: Amplifying reference gene primers gave estimates of nucleated cell counts. Data came from immunoSEQ multiplex PCR; TCRdb stores just in-frame clones and leaves some out. V and J calls and clone size are those listed in that table; D and trimming were worked out from the DNA. The sample lists some 290,000 clones, roughly 90% seen once, with 2.2% in the top ten.

The sequence derives from a woman aged 45-65 years who had recovered from COVID-19. The gene calls are TRBV6-5 and TRBJ2-5; no clear D. Sequencing input: peripheral blood. CDR3 protein: CASSYAPVYQETQYF. CDR3 in DNA: TGTGCCAGCAGTTACGCACCGGTATACCAAGAGACCCAGTACTTC.